This T cell receptor (beta chain) was obtained from a study of T cell repertoires in cytomegalovirus infection (dated by TCRdb to the late 2010s). For the wider study: Because public TCR beta signatures pointed to carriage of CMV infection together with the matching HLA type, the HLA type of each donor mattered for the analysis. What the authors observed across the whole study: The ex vivo response was dominated by HLA-C-restricted CMV-specific TCR beta clonotypes, and the single most frequent clonotype in two of eight donors was supplied by these HLA-C-restricted clonotypes. In both this cohort and an independent roughly 400-donor cohort, the cumulative frequency of public TCR beta family members distinguished carriers of CMV infection plus the relevant HLA type.

To note about this clonotype: Its antigen specificity is not known. No much larger clone is present one base from it, and per-base qualities are unavailable.

For sequencing, an Illumina HiSeq 1500 was employed. TCRdb reworked the public reads: Q25 trimming with fastp, MiXCR clone assembly, productive beta chains retained. Records with the same CDR3 protein are collapsed into one entry carrying the most frequent genes and DNA. The table for this sample lists approximately 190,000 distinct CDR3 sequences; roughly 27% of them were counted only once. The ten largest clones add up to approximately 31% of the sample. Per the germline V gene, SGHDT is the CDR1 and YYEEEE is the CDR2. Its CDR3 holds 18 amino acids, cysteine through phenylalanine. The DNA shown is the 54-base CDR3, in frame from base 1. The junction carries 17 bases between V and J, which are trimmed by 1 base and 0 bases respectively.

Sequenced input: PBMCs. The chain links TRBV5-6 with TRBJ2-1; the D gene could be TRBD1 or TRBD2, each one agreeing over 5 bases. This receptor was taken from a human donor in good health (CMV status not recorded). Some clones in this sample may be carry-over from other donors' samples. The CDR3: CASSLSLWGISSYNEQFF. The sequenced DNA is TGTGCCAGCAGCTTGTCGCTGTGGGGGATAAGCTCCTACAATGAGCAGTTCTTC.